What follows are 7 T cell receptor beta chains derived from one specimen sequenced in a study of identical twins (dated by TCRdb to 2016 to 2017). Receptor amplification or capture employed 5' RACE. For sequencing, an Illumina HiSeq 2000 was employed. TCRdb reprocessing: public reads trimmed at Q25 with fastp, clones called with MiXCR, in-frame beta chains kept. Each entry merges the rows of one CDR3 protein and shows their most common DNA and genes. The sample yields under 300,000 distinct CDR3 sequences; about an eighth were counted once. Roughly 3.7% of the sample is taken by the ten largest. Another study also made use of these data, one on yellow fever vaccine responses in identical twins.

The sample consisted of memory (CD45RO+) T cells sorted from blood. The label giving this sample's cell subset or site can be read as: CD45RO+ enriched T cells. These receptor sequences come from a woman between 18 and 29 years old in good health.

There are many counts of this clonotype. This chain connects TRBV12-3 or TRBV12-4 to TRBJ2-1, with D uncertain. Deletions cut 5 bases from V and 4 bases from J, with 9 bases between. This CDR3 spans 13 amino acids. Here the CDR3 reads CASSPAQYNEQFF. The DNA of the CDR3 is TGTGCCAGCAGTCCCGCCCAGTACAATGAGCAGTTCTTC.

This chain joins TRBV5-1 and TRBJ2-3, with D perhaps matching TRBD2 (5 bases). Between the trimmed V and J ends, which lost 0 bases and 4 bases, there was a span of 12 bases. This CDR3 contains 15 residues. Germline loops: CDR1 SGHRS, CDR2 YFSETQ. CDR3 region: CASSLARAGADTQYF. CDR3 coding DNA: TGCGCCAGCAGCTTGGCCCGGGCGGGCGCAGATACGCAGTATTTT.

This clonotype has just a few counts. The CDR3 DNA sequence: TGTGCCAGCAGCCAAGGCAACGGGGCGGGCCGCAGCTCCTACGAGCAGTACTTC. Encoded protein: CASSQGNGAGRSSYEQYF. The chain uses TRBV4-2 and TRBJ2-7, with D possibly called TRBD1 or TRBD2 (5 bases each). CDR3 length equals 18 residues. Trimming shortened V by 1 base and J by 0 bases, and 19 bases separated the two germline ends. Germline V gene data show CDR1 as LGHNA and CDR2 as YNFKEQ.

This clonotype was counted only a few times. The chain employs TRBV10-3 and TRBJ2-7; the match to TRBD2 covers 7 bases. This CDR3 is 15 amino acids long. Trimming removed 0 bases from V and 2 bases from J; junction bases left unmatched: 4. CDR1 and CDR2 from the germline V gene are ENHRY and SYGVKD. The CDR3 protein is CAISESAGSPYEQYF. Here the CDR3 DNA reads TGTGCCATCAGTGAGTCAGCGGGGTCTCCCTACGAGCAGTACTTC.

This chain links TRBV6-1 with TRBJ2-7, with 8 bases identical to TRBD2. Trimming cost V 7 bases and J 3 bases; bases outside gene matches: 5. CDR3 length equals 13 residues. CDR1 and CDR2 from the germline V gene are MNHNS and SASEGT. CDR3 protein: CASTDTSGYEQYF. The CDR3 DNA reads as TGTGCCAGCACCGATACTAGCGGCTACGAGCAGTACTTC.

At least ten counts were recorded for this clonotype. The rearrangement uses TRBV20-1 and TRBJ2-1; D possibly corresponds to TRBD1 (5 bases). Trimming took 6 bases from V and 6 from J, leaving 12 bases between them. Per germline, CDR1 DFQATT and CDR2 SNEGSKA (reference sequence). The CDR3 is made up of 12 amino acids. For the CDR3, the DNA is TGCAGTGCAAGCAGGGCTATCAATGAGCAGTTCTTC. As protein: CSASRAINEQFF.

This clonotype was counted a few times. This sequence joins TRBV6-2 or TRBV6-3 and TRBJ2-7, with TRBD1 matching over 9 bases. Germline V gene sequence: CDR1 MNHEY, CDR2 SVGEGT. CDR3 length: 12 residues. Trimming took 11 bases from V and 2 from J; bases not matched to a gene: 4. CDR3 region: CAVRDRAYEQYF. In DNA form, the CDR3 reads TGTGCCGTCCGGGACAGGGCCTACGAGCAGTACTTC.